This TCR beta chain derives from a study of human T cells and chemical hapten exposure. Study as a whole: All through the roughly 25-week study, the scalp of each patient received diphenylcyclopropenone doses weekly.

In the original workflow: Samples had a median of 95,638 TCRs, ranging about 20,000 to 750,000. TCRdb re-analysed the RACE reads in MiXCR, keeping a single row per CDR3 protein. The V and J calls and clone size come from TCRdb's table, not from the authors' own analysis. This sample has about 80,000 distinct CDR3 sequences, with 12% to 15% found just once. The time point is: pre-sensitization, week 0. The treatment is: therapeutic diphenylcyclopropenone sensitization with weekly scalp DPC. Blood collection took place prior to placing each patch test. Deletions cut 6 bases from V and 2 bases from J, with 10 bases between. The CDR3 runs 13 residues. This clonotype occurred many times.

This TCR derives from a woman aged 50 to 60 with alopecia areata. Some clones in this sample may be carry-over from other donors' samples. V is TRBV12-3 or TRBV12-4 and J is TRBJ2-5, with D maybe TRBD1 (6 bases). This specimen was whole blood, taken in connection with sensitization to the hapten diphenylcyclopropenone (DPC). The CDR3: CASRYGTQETQYF. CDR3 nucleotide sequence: TGTGCCAGCAGATACGGGACACAAGAGACCCAGTACTTC.